This T cell receptor beta chain derives from a study of OX40 agonist ivuxolimab in advanced cancers. For the study at large: Cancers in dose escalation were hepatocellular, melanoma, renal cell and head and neck. Those enrolled were 80% to 85% male, with a mean age of around 60 years and ages from roughly 23 to 80. Study results and caveats: On average, a greater number of expanded clones characterised CD8+ T cells relative to CD4+. Normalized T-cell clonal expansion was also low in some nonresponders.

A note on this clone: Its antigen is undetermined.

Germline CDR1 is SEHNR and CDR2 is FQNEAQ (reference sequence). The CDR3 extends over 19 amino acids. Trimming took 5 bases from V and 0 from J; bases not matched to a gene: 13. The method was immunoSEQ multiplex PCR; TCRdb's version includes in-frame clones alone and lacks a portion of them. The sample lists tens of thousands of clones, 70% to 90% seen once, with roughly 54% in the top ten. This clonotype was obtained from an adult with an advanced solid tumor such as melanoma, head and neck, liver or kidney cancer. The chain has TRBV7-9 and TRBJ1-3, with 10 nucleotides matching TRBD1. Sequencing was performed on CD4+ or CD8+ T cells sorted from blood, taken in a trial of the OX40 agonist ivuxolimab. The CDR3 nucleotides read TGTGCCAGCAGCGCTCTACCGGGACAGGGGATGGGCTCTGGAAACACCATATATTTT. It translates to CASSALPGQGMGSGNTIYF.